The 14 T cell receptor beta chains below come from one sample, sequenced in a study of blood T cell repertoires in COVID-19. Only in-frame clones appear in the TCRdb table, and some are missing; sequencing was by immunoSEQ multiplex PCR. The sample contains under 150,000 clones, 76% of which appear only once. What was sequenced was peripheral blood. Receptor source: a woman of 80 years or more with active or convalescent COVID-19.

The chain joins TRBV7-8 to TRBJ2-7, with 7 bases matching TRBD2. The CDR3 runs 14 residues. CDR1 and CDR2 from the germline V gene are SGHVS and FQNEAQ. V lost 7 bases and J lost 3; bases outside the gene matches: 9. CDR3 in amino acids: CASIDGGTRYEQYF. CDR3 DNA: TGTGCCAGCATCGACGGGGGGACCCGCTACGAGCAGTACTTC.

The rearrangement links TRBV6-5 to TRBJ2-7, with TRBD2 as a possible D gene (6 bases). Per the germline V gene, CDR1 is MNHEY and CDR2 is SVGAGI. The V end lost 7 bases, the J end lost 2 bases, and 12 bases lay between the germline ends. The CDR3 is 13 amino acids. CDR3 region: CASTGRGTYEQYF. For the CDR3, the DNA is TGTGCCAGCACCGGCCGGGGGACCTACGAGCAGTACTTC.

This chain joins TRBV6-6 and TRBJ1-5; TRBD1 agrees at 10 bases. V was pared by 5 bases and J by 6 bases, with 1 base of the junction left unmatched. The CDR3 length is 13 residues. Germline V gene data show CDR1 as MNHNY and CDR2 as SVGAGI (reference sequence). The CDR3 DNA reads as TGTGCCAGCAGTCGGGACAGGGGTCAGCCCCAGCATTTT. The encoded protein is CASSRDRGQPQHF.

This chain joins TRBV7-2 and TRBJ1-2; perhaps TRBD1 as D (5 bases). V was trimmed by 2 bases and J by 0 bases, leaving 19 bases between them. The CDR3 has 18 amino acids. CDR1 and CDR2 (germline): SGHTA, FQGNSA. As DNA, the CDR3 is TGTGCCAGCAGCTTATTTAGGGGAGGCGGAGCAGCTAACTATGGCTACACCTTC. It is translated as CASSLFRGGGAANYGYTF.

This clone showed up just once. The chain recombines TRBV3-1 (or the pseudogene TRBV3-2) with TRBJ1-3, with D uncertain. This CDR3 spans 15 amino acids. V shed 1 base and J shed 4 bases, with 11 bases lying between them. Germline CDR1 is LGHDT and CDR2 is YNNKEL (reference sequence). The CDR3 DNA reads as TGTGCCAGCAGCCAAGGATTAGATTGGGGAAACACCATATATTTT. Residues: CASSQGLDWGNTIYF.

The gene calls are TRBV5-6 and TRBJ1-6; D is undetermined. Deletions cut 1 base from V and 8 bases from J, with 13 bases between. Per germline, CDR1 SGHDT and CDR2 YYEEEE. This CDR3 spans 15 amino acids. The CDR3 DNA reads TGTGCCAGCAGCTTGATCGTTTTGAGAGATTCACCCCTCCACTTT. Protein: CASSLIVLRDSPLHF.

V gene TRBV12-3 or TRBV12-4 combines with J gene TRBJ1-1, with D perhaps TRBD1 (5 bases). V dropped 4 bases and J dropped 5 bases, with 11 bases sitting between them. CDR3 length: 13 amino acids. The DNA of the CDR3 is TGTGCCAGCAGTTCCACGGGGGGAACTGAAGCTTTCTTT. Protein product: CASSSTGGTEAFF.

This clone appeared once. J is TRBJ2-6 and V is TRBV5-1; D is possibly TRBD2 (5 bases). CDR1 and CDR2 from the germline V gene are SGHRS and YFSETQ. Trimming removed 3 bases from V and 0 bases from J, with 10 bases in between. This CDR3 spans 16 amino acids. CDR3 nucleotides: TGCGCCAGCAGCTCTGAGGGTCGCTCTGGGGCCAACGTCCTGACTTTC. Translating gives CASSSEGRSGANVLTF.

J is TRBJ2-7 and V is TRBV18; D may be TRBD2 (7 bases). V lost 5 bases and J lost 3, with 14 bases in between. The CDR3 sequence is 14 residues long. CDR1 is KGHSH and CDR2 is LQKENI in the germline V gene. The DNA of the CDR3 is TGTGCCAGCTCATCCCCGGGGGGCAGCTACGAGCAGTACTTC. Amino acid sequence: CASSSPGGSYEQYF.

The chain has TRBV5-4 and TRBJ2-3, with 8 positions matching TRBD2. Trimming cost V 2 bases and J 5 bases; bases outside gene matches: 16. The CDR3 sequence is 18 residues long. The V gene's germline CDR1 is SGHNT and CDR2 YYREEE (reference sequence). The CDR3 DNA sequence: TGTGCCAGCAGCTTATGGGGGAGCGGGGGACCGTTGGAAGATACGCAGTATTTT. Encoded protein: CASSLWGSGGPLEDTQYF.

CDR3 in DNA: TGCAGTGCTAGGTCTAGCACTGAAGCTTTCTTT. This sequence encodes CSARSSTEAFF. The rearrangement joins TRBV20-1 to TRBJ1-1; D is undetermined. Germline V gene sequence: CDR1 DFQATT, CDR2 SNEGSKA (reference sequence). CDR3 length equals 11 residues. The V end was cut by 3 bases, the J end by 4 bases, with 6 bases between.

The chain recombines TRBV4-2 with TRBJ2-1; possibly TRBD1 for D (6 bases). CDR1 and CDR2 (germline): LGHNA, YNFKEQ. Between the trimmed V and J ends, which lost 0 bases and 9 bases, there was a span of 12 bases. CDR3 length: 14 amino acids. For the CDR3, the DNA is TGTGCCAGCAGCCAAGATCGGCCGGACAGTGAGCAGTTCTTC. This encodes CASSQDRPDSEQFF.

The chain links TRBV6-4 to TRBJ2-3; 8 nucleotides line up with TRBD2. The CDR3 has 14 residues. Per germline, CDR1 MRHNA and CDR2 SNTAGT. The J segment lost 8 bases and the V segment lost 9 bases, leaving 13 bases of the junction unmatched. CDR3 DNA: TGTGCCAGTTCCGAGGGGACTAGTACGTCTACGCAGTATTTT. It yields the protein CASSEGTSTSTQYF.

V gene TRBV5-1 combines with J gene TRBJ1-1; D possibly corresponds to TRBD1 (6 bases). The germline gives CDR1 SGHRS, CDR2 YFSETQ. This CDR3 contains 17 residues. The V and J ends lost 4 bases and 1 base respectively, with 20 bases between them. DNA for the CDR3: TGCGCCAGCAGCGGGGGTCCGGGGGGCGCAGGGAACACTGAAGCTTTCTTT. The encoded protein is CASSGGPGGAGNTEAFF.